This TCR beta chain was documented in a study of shared clonotypes between healthy human individuals (dated by TCRdb to about 2020). Regarding the research as a whole: The cohort comprised two women and a few men aged 18 to 49 years. Per donor, three plates each were used for CD4 naive and CD4 memory, two for CD8 naive, and one for CD8 memory. The study deeply sequenced blood TCR repertoires of about five healthy adults to estimate repertoire size and the extent of clonotype sharing between individuals. Different laboratories and diverse techniques were used to prepare libraries and sequence TCR repertoires, to increase sequencing depth and limit assay-specific biases. Leukapheresis yielded between about 0.8 and 9.5 billion PBMCs per donor.

Using the deep immunoSEQ assay, TCR CDR3 regions were amplified from genomic DNA by multiplex PCR. Extracted genomic DNA from each cell subset was spread evenly across all wells of several immunoSEQ 96-well plates, with each plate serving as a replicate. Each replicate PCR for sorted subsets received around 200 ng genomic DNA, equal to about 30,000 T cell genomes. Purified libraries were measured with a Qubit 3.0 fluorometer, size-checked on a Bioanalyzer 2100, and measured again with the KAPA Library Quantification kit. Every immunoSEQ 96-well plate was sequenced on a separate single-read 150-cycle Illumina NextSeq 550 flow cell. In the original analysis: Because the immunoSEQ output held only junctional sequences and lacked quality scores, the filtering could not match the filtering applied to full-length reads. Sequences were annotated with PyIR, a Python wrapper for IgBLAST v1.9, and V/J genes and CDR3 were assigned using IMGT germline references. Any read was removed if the V/J assignment was weak (E-value above 1e-6), the CDR3 was missing, or the read contained stop codons, out-of-frame junctions, or ambiguous translated residues. V3J clonotypes were defined by identical inferred V gene, J gene, and CDR3 amino acid sequence. To compute the percentage overlap between repertoires, the number of shared unique clonotypes was divided by the size of the smaller repertoire. Repertoire richness was assessed with RTK rarefaction, the Chao1 estimator, and Recon v2.1 estimates of unobserved clonotypes. Generation probabilities were computed with OLGA for all TCRbeta clonotypes obtained by the gDNA method from several donors. Sourced from immuneACCESS, this table was stored by TCRdb with only in-frame sequences that have V and J called. A share of the clones is absent; for the studies checked, an unresolved V gene accounts for under half, and the remainder has no known explanation. D and trimming come from the DNA, and the V and J calls and clone size come from that table. In this sample the table shows about 960,000 clones, 76% of which occur a single time. Clones ranked in the top ten supply approximately 1.5% of the sample.

The CDR3 holds 15 amino acids from the cysteine to the phenylalanine. CDR3 DNA is the only sequence kept; it has 45 bases, read in frame from the first base. CDR1 and CDR2, looked up from the germline V gene, are ENHRY and SYGVKD. V and J are trimmed by 0 bases and 2 bases, and the gene matches miss 3 bases of the junction. Healthy HIV-negative adults with no recently reported acute infections or vaccinations were included as donors. All donors were Caucasian adults living in Nashville, Tennessee, USA. Magnetic negative selection was used to enrich CD4+ T cells, after which naive cells were positively selected on CD45RA and the negative fraction became the memory subset. After blood collection by leukapheresis, PBMCs were isolated using Ficoll-Histopaque density gradient centrifugation and then cryopreserved in the vapor phase of liquid nitrogen. Analytical flow cytometry was used to check the purity and quantity of each magnetically sorted T cell population. Genomic DNA was isolated from every sorted fraction and measured by UV absorbance on a Nanodrop 2000c.

Note on this clone: No antigen is known for it. No clone much larger than this one lies a single base away; base qualities are absent.

Broader findings and caveats from the paper: Incomplete sequencing was indicated by rarefaction of sorted-subset datasets, despite the large sequencing depth. Sampling was limited to blood, and TCR repertoires in tissue likely differ from TCR repertoires in blood. The small number of donors limited the genetic and exposure-history diversity represented. Sharing across a few donors was observed for 5% to 6.5% of naive CD4, about 4% of naive CD8, over 2% of memory CD4, and around 0.42% of memory CD8 clonotypes. Compared with non-shared clonotypes, clonotypes shared by all four sorted-subset donors had higher generation probabilities. Pairwise subsampling led to the expectation that sequencing depth would affect the degree of clonotype sharing among donors. Naive subsets generally had larger estimated clonotype richness than memory subsets did.

Specimen: memory CD4+ T cells sorted from blood. The sample's cell subset or site label, in plain terms: CD45RA-negative fraction. The source is a young man in good health. The chain uses TRBV10-3 and TRBJ2-5; TRBD1 agrees with 7 junctional bases. The nucleotide sequence reads TGTGCCATCAGTGAGTCAGGGACAGCTCAAGAGACCCAGTACTTC. The encoded protein is CAISESGTAQETQYF.